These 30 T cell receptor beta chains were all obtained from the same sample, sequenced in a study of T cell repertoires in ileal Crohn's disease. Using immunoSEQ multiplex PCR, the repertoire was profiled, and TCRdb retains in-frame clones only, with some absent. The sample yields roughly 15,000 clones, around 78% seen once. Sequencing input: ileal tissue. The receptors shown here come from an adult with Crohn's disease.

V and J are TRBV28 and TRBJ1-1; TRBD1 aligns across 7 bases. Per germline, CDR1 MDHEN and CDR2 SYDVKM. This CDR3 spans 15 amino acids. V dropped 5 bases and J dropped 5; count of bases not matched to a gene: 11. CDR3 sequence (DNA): TGTGCCAGCAGTCCCCGGACAGGAAGGGGTACTGAAGCTTTCTTT. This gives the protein CASSPRTGRGTEAFF.

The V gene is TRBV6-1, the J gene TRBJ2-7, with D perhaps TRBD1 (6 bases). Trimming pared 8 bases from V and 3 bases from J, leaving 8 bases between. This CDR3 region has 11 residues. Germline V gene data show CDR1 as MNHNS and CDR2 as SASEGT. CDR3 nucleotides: TGTGCCAGCCGACAGGTCTACGAGCAGTACTTC. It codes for CASRQVYEQYF.

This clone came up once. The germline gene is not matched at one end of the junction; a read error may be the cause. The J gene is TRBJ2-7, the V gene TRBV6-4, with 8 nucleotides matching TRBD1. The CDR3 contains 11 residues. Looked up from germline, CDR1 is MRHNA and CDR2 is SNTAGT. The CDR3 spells CASSDSTRGHF. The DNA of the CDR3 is TGTGCCAGCAGTGACTCGACCAGGGGGCACTTC.

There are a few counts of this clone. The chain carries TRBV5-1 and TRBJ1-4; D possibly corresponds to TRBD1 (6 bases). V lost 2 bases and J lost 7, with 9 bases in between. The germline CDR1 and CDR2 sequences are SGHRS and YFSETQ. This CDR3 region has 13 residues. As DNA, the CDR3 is TGCGCCAGCAGCTTAGGGGGACCTGAAAAACTGTTTTTT. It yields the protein CASSLGGPEKLFF. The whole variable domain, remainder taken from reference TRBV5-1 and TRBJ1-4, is KAGVTQTPRYLIKTRGQQVTLSCSPISGHRSVSWYQQTPGQGLQFLFEYFSETQRNKGNFPGRFSGRQFSNSRSEMNVSTLELGDSALYLCASSLGGPEKLFFGSGTQLSVL.

DNA for the CDR3: TGTGCCAGCGTGGACAGGGGATCGAACACCGGGGAGCTGTTTTTT. Amino acids: CASVDRGSNTGELFF. This chain uses TRBV6-6 with TRBJ2-2, with 9 bases lining up with TRBD1. Germline assignment: CDR1 MNHNY and CDR2 SVGAGI (reference sequence). With V trimmed by 8 bases and J by 0 bases, 4 bases remained unmatched. CDR3 size: 15 residues.

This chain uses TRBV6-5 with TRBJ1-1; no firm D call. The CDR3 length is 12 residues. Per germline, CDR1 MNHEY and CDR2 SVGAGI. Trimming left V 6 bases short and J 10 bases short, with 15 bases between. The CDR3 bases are TGTGCCAGCAGCCAAGGTGGACTTGGAGCTTTCTTT. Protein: CASSQGGLGAFF.

CDR3 bases: TGTGCCAGCAGCTTGGGTCCGAGCTCTGGAAACACCATATATTTT. It encodes CASSLGPSSGNTIYF. The V gene is TRBV5-4, the J gene TRBJ1-3; no clear D. CDR1 and CDR2 (germline): SGHNT, YYREEE (reference sequence). Trimming took 0 bases from V and 0 from J, leaving 7 bases between them. This CDR3 region has 15 residues. Full variable domain (outside the CDR3, taken from reference TRBV5-4 and TRBJ1-3): ETGVTQSPTHLIKTRGQQVTLRCSSQSGHNTVSWYQQALGQGPQFIFQYYREEENGRGNFPPRFSGLQFPNYSSELNVNALELDDSALYLCASSLGPSSGNTIYFGEGSWLTVV.

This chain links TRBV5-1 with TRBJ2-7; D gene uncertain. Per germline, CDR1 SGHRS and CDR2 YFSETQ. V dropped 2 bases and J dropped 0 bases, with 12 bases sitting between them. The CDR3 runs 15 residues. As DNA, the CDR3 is TGCGCCAGCAGCTTATCCCCAGAAGACTCCTACGAGCAGTACTTC. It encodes CASSLSPEDSYEQYF. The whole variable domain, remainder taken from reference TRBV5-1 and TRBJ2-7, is KAGVTQTPRYLIKTRGQQVTLSCSPISGHRSVSWYQQTPGQGLQFLFEYFSETQRNKGNFPGRFSGRQFSNSRSEMNVSTLELGDSALYLCASSLSPEDSYEQYFGPGTRLTVT.

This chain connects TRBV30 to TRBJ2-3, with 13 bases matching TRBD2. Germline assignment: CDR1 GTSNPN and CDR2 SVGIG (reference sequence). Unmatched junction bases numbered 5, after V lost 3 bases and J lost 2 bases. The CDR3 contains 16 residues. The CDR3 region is CAWSPGTSGVTDTQYF. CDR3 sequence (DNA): TGTGCCTGGAGCCCCGGGACTAGCGGGGTCACAGATACGCAGTATTTT.

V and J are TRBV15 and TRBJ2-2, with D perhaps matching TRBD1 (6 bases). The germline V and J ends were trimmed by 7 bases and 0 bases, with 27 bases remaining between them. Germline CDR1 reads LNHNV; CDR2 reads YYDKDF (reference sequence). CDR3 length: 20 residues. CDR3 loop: CATTPRNTPGRGTNTGELFF. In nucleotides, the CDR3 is TGTGCCACCACTCCACGCAACACCCCGGGAAGGGGGACGAACACCGGGGAGCTGTTTTTT.

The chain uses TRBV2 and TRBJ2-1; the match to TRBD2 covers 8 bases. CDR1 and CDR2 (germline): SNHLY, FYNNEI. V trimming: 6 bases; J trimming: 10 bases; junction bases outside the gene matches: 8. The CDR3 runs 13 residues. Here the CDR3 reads CASSVGREGEQFF. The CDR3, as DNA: TGTGCCAGCAGCGTAGGACGGGAGGGCGAGCAGTTCTTC.

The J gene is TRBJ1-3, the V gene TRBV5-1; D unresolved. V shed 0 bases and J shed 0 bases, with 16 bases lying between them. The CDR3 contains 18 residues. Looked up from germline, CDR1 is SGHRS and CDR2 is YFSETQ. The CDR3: CASSLALGEGYSGNTIYF. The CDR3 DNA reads TGCGCCAGCAGCTTGGCTCTGGGCGAAGGATACTCTGGAAACACCATATATTTT.

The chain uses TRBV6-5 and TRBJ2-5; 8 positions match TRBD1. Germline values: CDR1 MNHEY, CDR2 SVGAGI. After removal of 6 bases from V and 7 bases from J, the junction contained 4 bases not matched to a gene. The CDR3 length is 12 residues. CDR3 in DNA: TGTGCCAGCAGGACAGGGGCGATGACCCAGTACTTC. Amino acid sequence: CASRTGAMTQYF.

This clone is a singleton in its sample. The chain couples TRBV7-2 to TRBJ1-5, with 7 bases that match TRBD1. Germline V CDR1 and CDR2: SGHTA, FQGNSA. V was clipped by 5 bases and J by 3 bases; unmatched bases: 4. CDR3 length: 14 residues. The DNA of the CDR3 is TGTGCCAGCAGCCATGACAGGGCCAATCAGCCCCAGCATTTT. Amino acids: CASSHDRANQPQHF.

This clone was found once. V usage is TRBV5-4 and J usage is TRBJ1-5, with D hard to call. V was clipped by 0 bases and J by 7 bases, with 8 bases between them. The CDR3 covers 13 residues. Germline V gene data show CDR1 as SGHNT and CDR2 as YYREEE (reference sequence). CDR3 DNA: TGTGCCAGCAGCTTGGGGGTTAGCCAGCCCCAGCATTTT. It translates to CASSLGVSQPQHF.

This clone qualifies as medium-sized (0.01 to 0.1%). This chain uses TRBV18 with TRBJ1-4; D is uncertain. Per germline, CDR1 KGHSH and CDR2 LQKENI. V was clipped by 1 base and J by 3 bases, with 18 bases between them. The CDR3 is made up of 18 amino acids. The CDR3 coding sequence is TGTGCCAGCTCACCACAGAGACTATTGATTGCGGCTAATGAAAAACTGTTTTTT. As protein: CASSPQRLLIAANEKLFF.

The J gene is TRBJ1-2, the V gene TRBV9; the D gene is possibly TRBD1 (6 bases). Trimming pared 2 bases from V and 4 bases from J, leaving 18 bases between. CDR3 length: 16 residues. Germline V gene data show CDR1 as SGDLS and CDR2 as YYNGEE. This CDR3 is CASSVLGDRPAYGYTF. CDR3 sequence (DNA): TGTGCCAGCAGCGTTCTAGGCGACAGGCCCGCCTATGGCTACACCTTC.

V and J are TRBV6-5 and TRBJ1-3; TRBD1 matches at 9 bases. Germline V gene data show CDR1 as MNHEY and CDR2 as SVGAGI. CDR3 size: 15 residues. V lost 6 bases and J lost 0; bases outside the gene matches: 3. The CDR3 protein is CASSKTGGSGNTIYF. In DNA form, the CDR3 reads TGTGCCAGCAGCAAGACAGGGGGCTCTGGAAACACCATATATTTT.

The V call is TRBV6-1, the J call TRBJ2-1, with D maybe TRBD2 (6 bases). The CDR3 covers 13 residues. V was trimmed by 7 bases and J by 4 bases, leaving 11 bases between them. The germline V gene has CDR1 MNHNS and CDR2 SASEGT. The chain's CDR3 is CASKAGLYNEQFF. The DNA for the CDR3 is TGTGCCAGCAAGGCGGGGTTATACAATGAGCAGTTCTTC.

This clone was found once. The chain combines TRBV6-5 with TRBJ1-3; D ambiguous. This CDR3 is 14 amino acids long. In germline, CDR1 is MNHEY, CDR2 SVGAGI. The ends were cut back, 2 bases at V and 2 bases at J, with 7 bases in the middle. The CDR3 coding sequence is TGTGCCAGCAGTTACCGGGGAACTGGAAACACCATATATTTT. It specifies CASSYRGTGNTIYF.

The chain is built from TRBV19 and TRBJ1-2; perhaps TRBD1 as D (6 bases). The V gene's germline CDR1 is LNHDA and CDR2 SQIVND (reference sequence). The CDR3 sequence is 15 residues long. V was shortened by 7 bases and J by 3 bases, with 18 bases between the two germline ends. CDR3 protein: CASTKRGGEDYGYTF. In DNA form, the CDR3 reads TGTGCCAGTACCAAAAGGGGGGGAGAAGACTATGGCTACACCTTC.

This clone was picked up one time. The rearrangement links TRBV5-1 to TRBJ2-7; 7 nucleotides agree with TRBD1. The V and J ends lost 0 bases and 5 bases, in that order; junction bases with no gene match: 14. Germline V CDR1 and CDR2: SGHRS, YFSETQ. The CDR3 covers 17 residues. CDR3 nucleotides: TGCGCCAGCAGCTTGGACCCTCATGGGACAGCCGAAAACGAGCAGTACTTC. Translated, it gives CASSLDPHGTAENEQYF.

The CDR3 loop reads CASSQGGSRAKNIQYF. Here the CDR3 DNA reads TGCGCCAGCAGCCAAGGGGGCTCTAGGGCCAAAAACATTCAGTACTTC. J is TRBJ2-4 and V is TRBV4-3, with a tentative D call TRBD1 (5 bases). Germline loops: CDR1 LGHNA, CDR2 YSLEER. CDR3 length: 16 residues. V lost 1 base, J lost 1 base, and 11 bases lay in between.

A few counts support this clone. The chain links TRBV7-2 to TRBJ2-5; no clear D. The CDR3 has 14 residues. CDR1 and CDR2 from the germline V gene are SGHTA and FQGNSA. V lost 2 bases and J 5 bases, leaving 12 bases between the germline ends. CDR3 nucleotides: TGTGCCAGCAGCTTAAATGGCCCTGATGAGACCCAGTACTTC. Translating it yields CASSLNGPDETQYF.

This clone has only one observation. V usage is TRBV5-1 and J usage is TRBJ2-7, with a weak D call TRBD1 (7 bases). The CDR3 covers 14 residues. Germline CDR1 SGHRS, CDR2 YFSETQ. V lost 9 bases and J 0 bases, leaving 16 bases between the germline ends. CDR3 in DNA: TGCGCCACCCGCTCAGGGGGGAACTCCTACGAGCAGTACTTC. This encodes CATRSGGNSYEQYF.

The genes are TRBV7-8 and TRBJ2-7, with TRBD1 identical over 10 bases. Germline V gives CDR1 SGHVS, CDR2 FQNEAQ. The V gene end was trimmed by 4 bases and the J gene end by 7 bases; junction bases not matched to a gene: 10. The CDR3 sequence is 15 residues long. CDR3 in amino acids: CASSSTGTGVLEQYF. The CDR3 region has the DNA TGTGCCAGCAGCTCAACCGGGACAGGGGTTTTGGAGCAGTACTTC.

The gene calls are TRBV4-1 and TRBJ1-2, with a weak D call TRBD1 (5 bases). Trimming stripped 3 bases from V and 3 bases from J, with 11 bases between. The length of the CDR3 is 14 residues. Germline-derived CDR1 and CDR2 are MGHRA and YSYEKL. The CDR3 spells CASSHIQGDYGYTF. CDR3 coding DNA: TGCGCCAGCAGCCATATTCAGGGCGACTATGGCTACACCTTC.

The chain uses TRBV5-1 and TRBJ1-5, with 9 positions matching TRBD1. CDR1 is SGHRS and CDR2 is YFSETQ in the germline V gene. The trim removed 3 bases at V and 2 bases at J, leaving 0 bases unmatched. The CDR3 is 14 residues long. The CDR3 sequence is CASSWTGGNQPQHF. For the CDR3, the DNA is TGCGCCAGCAGCTGGACAGGGGGCAATCAGCCCCAGCATTTT.

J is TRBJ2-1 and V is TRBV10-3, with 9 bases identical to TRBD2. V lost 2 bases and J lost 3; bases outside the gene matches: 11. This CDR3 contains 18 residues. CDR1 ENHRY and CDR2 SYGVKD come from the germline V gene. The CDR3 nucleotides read TGTGCCATCAGTGAGGCCGGGGGTAGCGGGGGACTCTACAATGAGCAGTTCTTC. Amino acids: CAISEAGGSGGLYNEQFF.

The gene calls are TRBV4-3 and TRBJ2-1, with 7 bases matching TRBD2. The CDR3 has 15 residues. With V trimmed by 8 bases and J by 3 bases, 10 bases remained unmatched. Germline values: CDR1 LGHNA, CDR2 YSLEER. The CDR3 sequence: CASARVGGDYNEQFF. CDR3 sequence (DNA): TGCGCCAGCGCCCGAGTGGGGGGGGACTACAATGAGCAGTTCTTC.